The 15 T cell receptor beta chains presented below share a single source sample, sequenced in a study of regulatory T cells in long-lasting Graves disease. HTBI primers from iRepertoire and Arm-PCR of CDR3 regions yielded the TCR beta libraries. TCRdb reanalysed the multiplex PCR reads using MiXCR and keeps one entry per CDR3 protein. The sample lists 400,000 to 500,000 distinct CDR3 sequences; less than 25% were seen once. Stated time point: persistent/refractory GD, antithyroid drugs over 5 years with positive TRAb. After RNA was extracted from PBMCs, the TCR library was made from it. Sample: peripheral blood mononuclear cells (PBMCs), taken when the disease was refractory, from a patient treated with antithyroid drugs. All receptors derive from a female donor with Graves disease.

Notes on this clonotype: A much more abundant neighbour one base away suggests this may be a read error. The genes are TRBV28 and TRBJ2-7, with TRBD2 as a possible D gene (6 bases). The V end was cut by 5 bases, the J end by 0 bases, with 14 bases between. The CDR3 is 15 amino acids. Per the germline V gene, CDR1 is MDHEN and CDR2 is SYDVKM. The CDR3 spells CASSDTEGPSYEQYF. CDR3 DNA sequence: TGTGCCAGCAGTGACACGGAGGGGCCCTCCTACGAGCAGTACTTC.

In its sample, this clonotype was seen many times. This chain links TRBV3-1 with TRBJ1-2, with D perhaps TRBD1 (5 bases). CDR1 is LGHDT and CDR2 is YNNKEL in the germline V gene (reference sequence). Trimming removed 3 bases at V and 8 bases at J, with 13 bases between. CDR3 length: 13 amino acids. In DNA, the CDR3 is TGTGCCAGCAGCCATCAGGGAAAGGGAGGCTACACCTTC. This translates into CASSHQGKGGYTF.

This clonotype was recorded at least ten times. V and J are TRBV20-1 and TRBJ2-7; TRBD2 might be the D (7 bases). Per the germline V gene, CDR1 is DFQATT and CDR2 is SNEGSKA (reference sequence). V was clipped by 3 bases and J by 3 bases, with 12 bases between them. The length of the CDR3 is 13 residues. CDR3: CSASAGASYEQYF. The CDR3, as DNA: TGCAGTGCTAGTGCGGGGGCAAGCTACGAGCAGTACTTC.

Many counts were recorded for this clonotype. The CDR3 protein is CASSLEGGQANTEAFF. In DNA, the CDR3 is TGTGCCAGCAGCTTAGAGGGCGGGCAGGCGAACACTGAAGCTTTCTTT. The genes are TRBV7-8 and TRBJ1-1; D remains ambiguous. Germline V gene lookup returns CDR1 SGHVS and CDR2 FQNEAQ. V lost 1 base, J lost 1 base, and 13 bases lay in between. This CDR3 region has 16 residues.

J is TRBJ1-6 and V is TRBV7-2, with D unresolved. The V gene's germline CDR1 is SGHTA and CDR2 FQGNSA. The CDR3 spans 15 residues. With 0 bases removed from V and 8 bases from J, the gap between germline ends came to 11 bases. The DNA for the CDR3 is TGTGCCAGCAGCTTAGCTGAGGGCAGCTATTCACCCCTCCACTTT. It is translated as CASSLAEGSYSPLHF.

This clonotype showed up many times. The chain has TRBV28 and TRBJ1-2; TRBD1 matches at 8 bases. The CDR3 is made up of 14 amino acids. The germline V gene has CDR1 MDHEN and CDR2 SYDVKM. The V segment lost 5 bases and the J segment 5 bases; nucleotides outside the gene matches: 7. CDR3 sequence reads: CASSLRTGRYGYTF. As DNA, the CDR3 is TGTGCCAGCAGTCTTCGGACAGGGCGGTATGGCTACACCTTC.

Of note for this clonotype: Likely a read error: the CDR3 ends without its conserved phenylalanine or tryptophan. This chain uses TRBV28 with TRBJ1-1; D gene ambiguous. Germline V gives CDR1 MDHEN, CDR2 SYDVKM. The CDR3 length is 12 residues. V gave up 7 bases and J gave up 0 bases, with 6 bases separating them. DNA for the CDR3: TGTGCCAGCATTTCACTGAACACTGAAGCTTTCCTT. It is translated as CASISLNTEAFL.

V usage is TRBV29-1 and J usage is TRBJ2-7, with 8 bases fitting TRBD2. V gave up 5 bases and J gave up 2 bases; unmatched junction bases: 8. The length of the CDR3 is 14 residues. Germline V gene sequence: CDR1 SQVTM, CDR2 ANQGSEA. CDR3 protein: CSVRITSGTYEQYF. DNA of the CDR3: TGCAGCGTTCGAATCACTAGCGGTACCTACGAGCAGTACTTC.

The sample holds many counts of this clonotype. The chain combines TRBV28 with TRBJ2-5, with 11 bases identical to TRBD2. Germline V lookup: CDR1 MDHEN, CDR2 SYDVKM. Unmatched junction bases numbered 4, after V lost 6 bases and J lost 1 base. CDR3 size: 15 residues. CDR3 in amino acids: CASSYGTSGQETQYF. CDR3 in DNA: TGTGCCAGCAGCTACGGGACTAGCGGCCAAGAGACCCAGTACTTC.

The chain couples TRBV19 to TRBJ1-2; TRBD1 matches 8 bases. The CDR3 spans 16 residues. The V gene's germline CDR1 is LNHDA and CDR2 SQIVND (reference sequence). The V and J ends lost 5 bases and 7 bases, in that order; junction bases with no gene match: 15. The CDR3 here is CASSPLGQGSPFGYTF. In DNA form, the CDR3 reads TGTGCCAGTAGTCCTCTCGGACAGGGTAGCCCTTTTGGCTACACCTTC.

The chain recombines TRBV30 with TRBJ2-7; a weak D match, TRBD2 (6 bases). CDR3 size: 16 residues. The V gene's germline CDR1 is GTSNPN and CDR2 SVGIG (reference sequence). V lost 0 bases to trimming and J lost 1 base, with 16 bases between them. CDR3 bases: TGTGCCTGGAGTGTACCGGGTCGGGCGGGATCCTACGAGCAGTACTTC. Amino acids: CAWSVPGRAGSYEQYF.

This clonotype was detected a few times. The rearrangement links TRBV5-6 to TRBJ1-5; 10 bases agree with TRBD1. CDR1 is SGHDT and CDR2 is YYEEEE in the germline V gene. V lost 3 bases, J lost 0 bases, and 9 bases stayed unmatched. This CDR3 spans 18 amino acids. CDR3 residues: CASSWAGRDRGSNQPQHF. As DNA, the CDR3 is TGTGCCAGCAGCTGGGCGGGCCGGGACAGGGGTAGCAATCAGCCCCAGCATTTT. Looking up the rest from reference TRBV5-6 and TRBJ1-5 gives the full variable domain: DAGVTQSPTHLIKTRGQQVTLRCSPKSGHDTVSWYQQALGQGPQFIFQYYEEEERQRGNFPDRFSGHQFPNYSSELNVNALLLGDSALYLCASSWAGRDRGSNQPQHFGDGTRLSIL.

The chain employs TRBV18 and TRBJ2-3; TRBD1 is a possible D gene (6 bases). The CDR3 has 15 amino acids. With 2 bases removed from V and 0 bases from J, the gap between germline ends came to 9 bases. Germline CDR1 is KGHSH and CDR2 is LQKENI. The DNA for the CDR3 is TGTGCCAGCTCACCAGTGACAGGCAGCACAGATACGCAGTATTTT. Protein: CASSPVTGSTDTQYF.

J is TRBJ2-3 and V is TRBV6-1; a weak D match, TRBD2 (6 bases). Germline V lookup: CDR1 MNHNS, CDR2 SASEGT. Trimming shortened V by 6 bases and J by 0 bases, and 10 bases separated the two germline ends. The CDR3 sequence is 14 residues long. The CDR3 loop reads CASRRGDSTDTQYF. In nucleotides, the CDR3 is TGTGCCAGCAGGCGCGGGGATAGCACAGATACGCAGTATTTT.

The CDR3 sequence is CASSSSPGRDYTF. The CDR3 bases are TGCGCCAGCAGCTCCTCCCCGGGACGGGACTACACCTTC. The rearrangement links TRBV5-1 to TRBJ1-2; a possible D gene is TRBD1 (5 bases). The germline V and J ends were trimmed by 3 bases and 10 bases, with 16 bases remaining between them. Germline lookup yields CDR1 SGHRS and CDR2 YFSETQ. The CDR3 has 13 residues.